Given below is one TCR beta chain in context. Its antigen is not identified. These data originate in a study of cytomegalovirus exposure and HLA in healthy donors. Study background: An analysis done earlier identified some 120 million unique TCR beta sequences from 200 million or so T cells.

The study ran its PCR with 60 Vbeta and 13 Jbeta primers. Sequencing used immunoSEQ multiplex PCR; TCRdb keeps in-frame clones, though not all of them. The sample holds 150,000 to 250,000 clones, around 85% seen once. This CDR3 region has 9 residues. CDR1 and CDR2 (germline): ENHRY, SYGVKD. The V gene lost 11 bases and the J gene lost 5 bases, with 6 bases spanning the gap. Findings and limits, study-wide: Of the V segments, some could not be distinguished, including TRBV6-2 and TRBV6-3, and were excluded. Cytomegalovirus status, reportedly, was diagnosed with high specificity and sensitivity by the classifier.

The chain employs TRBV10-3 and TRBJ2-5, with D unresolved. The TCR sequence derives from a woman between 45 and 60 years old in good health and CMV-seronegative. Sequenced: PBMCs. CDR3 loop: CAPPETQYF. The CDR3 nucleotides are TGTGCCCCTCCGGAGACCCAGTACTTC.